The subject of this entry is one T cell receptor (beta chain). This clonotype was found many times. The antigen it recognizes is unknown. No clone much larger than this one lies a single base away; base qualities are absent. Inclusive of the bounding cysteine and phenylalanine, the CDR3 is 14 residues long. Only the CDR3 portion is preserved as DNA: 42 bases, with reading frame beginning at the first base. V trim: 5 bases; J trim: 6 bases; unmatched bases: 2. According to the germline V gene, CDR1 reads SGHTA and CDR2 reads FQGNSA. Explained via the paper, the treatment or condition label denotes: allogeneic hematopoietic cell transplantation with graft depleted of TCRalphabeta T cells and CD19 B cells. Transplant recipients were children who received TCRalphabeta/CD19-depleted allogeneic hematopoietic cell grafts. Library preparation used PCR. Sequencing instrument: Illumina HiSeq 2500. TCR library preparation used molecular barcoding, with unique molecular identifiers applied to normalize quantification of the TCRbeta repertoire. The public reads were run again by TCRdb, first through fastp at Q25 and then through MiXCR, and only productive beta chains were kept. Records with the same CDR3 protein are collapsed into one entry carrying the most frequent genes and DNA. This sample gives 300,000 to 400,000 distinct CDR3 sequences in total; around 25% of them show up just once. The top ten hold 9.5% to 12% of the sample.

The sample belongs to a study of T-cell reconstitution after alpha-beta-depleted transplantation in children (dated by TCRdb to about 2016). Regarding the complete study: Using TCR repertoire profiling, the study followed T-cell immune reconstitution in a quantitative way in children after TCRalphabeta/CD19-depleted allogeneic hematopoietic cell transplantation. The research as a whole found: The apparently early recovery of alphabetaT-cell counts about two months after transplant reportedly depended on only several hundred rapidly expanded clones that came from non-depleted graft cells. In some patients, high TCRbeta diversity at day 60 was attributed to recipient T cells and intrathymic progenitors that had survived conditioning. Hyperexpanded clone frequencies declined over subsequent months; after one year, T-cell counts and TCRbeta diversity were mostly attributed to newly produced T cells.

The rearranged chain carries TRBV7-2 and TRBJ2-1, with TRBD2 matching 12 junction bases. Specimen: PBMCs, mostly from graft donor cells, collected 180 days after TCRalphabeta/CD19-depleted stem cell transplant. This clonotype was obtained from a male patient younger than 18 who had a stem cell transplant for acute lymphoblastic leukemia, so the T cells may come from the graft donor. The CDR3 region: CASSPGLAGNEQFF. The DNA sequence is given as TGTGCCAGCAGCCCGGGACTAGCGGGCAATGAGCAGTTCTTC.